Here is one TCR beta chain with its context. Its specificity is not known. Germline V CDR1 and CDR2: SGHRS, YFSETQ. The V and J ends lost 2 bases and 6 bases respectively, with 12 bases between them. CDR3 length equals 13 residues. The data belong to a study of neoadjuvant nivolumab and ipilimumab in lung cancer. Turning to the study itself: The combination arm added day-1 ipilimumab 1 mg/kg to nivolumab 3 mg/kg on days 1, 15, 29.

Study results and caveats: From pretherapy to surgery, tumor richness and clonality rose with dual therapy. Blood richness before therapy tracked richness in tumors resected after neoadjuvant therapy.

Method: immunoSEQ multiplex PCR; TCRdb's copy keeps in-frame clones and lacks some. The data contain 28,000 or so clones, 83% of them seen just once; the ten biggest clones take up 5% to 6%. This specimen consisted of tumor tissue, obtained after neoadjuvant nivolumab, alone or with ipilimumab, at or shortly before surgery. This receptor was obtained from an adult with non-small cell lung cancer. V is TRBV5-1 and J is TRBJ2-7; D is undetermined. The CDR3 DNA reads TGCGCCAGCAGCTTTACCACCTATCGCGAGCAGTACTTC. Its protein product is CASSFTTYREQYF.